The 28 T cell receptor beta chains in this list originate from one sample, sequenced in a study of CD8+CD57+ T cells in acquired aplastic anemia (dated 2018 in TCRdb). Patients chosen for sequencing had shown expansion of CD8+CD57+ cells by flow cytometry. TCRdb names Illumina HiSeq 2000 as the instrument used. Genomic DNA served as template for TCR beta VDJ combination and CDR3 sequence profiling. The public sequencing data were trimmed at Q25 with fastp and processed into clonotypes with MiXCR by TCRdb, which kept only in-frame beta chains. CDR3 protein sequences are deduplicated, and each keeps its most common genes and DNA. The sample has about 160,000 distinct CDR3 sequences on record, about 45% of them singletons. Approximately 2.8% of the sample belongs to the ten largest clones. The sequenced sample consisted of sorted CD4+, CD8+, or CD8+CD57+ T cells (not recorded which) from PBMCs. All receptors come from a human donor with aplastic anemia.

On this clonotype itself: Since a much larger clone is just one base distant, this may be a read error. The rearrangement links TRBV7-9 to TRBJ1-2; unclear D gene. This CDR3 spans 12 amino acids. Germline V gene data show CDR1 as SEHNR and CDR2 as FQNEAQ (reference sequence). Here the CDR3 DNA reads TGTACCAGCAGCCGTTCAAACTATGGCTACACCTTC. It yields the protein CTSSRSNYGYTF.

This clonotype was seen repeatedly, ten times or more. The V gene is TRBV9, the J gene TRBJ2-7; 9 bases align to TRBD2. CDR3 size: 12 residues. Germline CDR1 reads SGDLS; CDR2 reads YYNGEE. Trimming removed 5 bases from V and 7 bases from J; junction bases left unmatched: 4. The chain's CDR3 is CASRGLAGEQYF. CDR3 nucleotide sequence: TGTGCCAGCAGGGGACTAGCAGGGGAGCAGTACTTC.

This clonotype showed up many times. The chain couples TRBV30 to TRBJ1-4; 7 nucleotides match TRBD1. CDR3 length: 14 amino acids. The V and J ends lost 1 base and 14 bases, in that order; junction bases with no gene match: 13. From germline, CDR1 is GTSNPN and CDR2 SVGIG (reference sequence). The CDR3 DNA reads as TGTGCCTGGAGTGACGGACAGGCCAATCTAAGGCTGTTTTTT. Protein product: CAWSDGQANLRLFF. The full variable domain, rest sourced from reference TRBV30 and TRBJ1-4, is SQTIHQWPATLVQPVGSPLSLECTVEGTSNPNLYWYRQAAGRGLQLLFYSVGIGQISSEVPQNLSASRPQDRQFILSSKKLLLSDSGFYLCAWSDGQANLRLFFGSGTQLSVL.

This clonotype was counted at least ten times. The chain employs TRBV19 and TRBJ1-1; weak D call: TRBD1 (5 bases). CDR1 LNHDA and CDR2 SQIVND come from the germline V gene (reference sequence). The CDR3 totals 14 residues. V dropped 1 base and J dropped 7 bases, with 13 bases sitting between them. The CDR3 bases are TGTGCCAGTAGTATAGCGGGGGGGATTAGTGAAGCTTTCTTT. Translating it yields CASSIAGGISEAFF.

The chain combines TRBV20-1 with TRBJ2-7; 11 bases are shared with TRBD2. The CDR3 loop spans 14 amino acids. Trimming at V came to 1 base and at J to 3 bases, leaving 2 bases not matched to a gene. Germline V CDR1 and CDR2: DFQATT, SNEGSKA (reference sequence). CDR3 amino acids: CSARVLAGVYEQYF. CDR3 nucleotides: TGCAGTGCTAGAGTACTAGCGGGAGTCTACGAGCAGTACTTC.

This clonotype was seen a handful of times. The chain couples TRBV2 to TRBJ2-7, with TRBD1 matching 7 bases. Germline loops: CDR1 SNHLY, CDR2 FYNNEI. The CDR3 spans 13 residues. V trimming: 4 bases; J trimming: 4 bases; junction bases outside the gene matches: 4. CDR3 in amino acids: CASSGQGFYEQYF. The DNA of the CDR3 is TGTGCCAGCAGTGGACAGGGCTTTTACGAGCAGTACTTC.

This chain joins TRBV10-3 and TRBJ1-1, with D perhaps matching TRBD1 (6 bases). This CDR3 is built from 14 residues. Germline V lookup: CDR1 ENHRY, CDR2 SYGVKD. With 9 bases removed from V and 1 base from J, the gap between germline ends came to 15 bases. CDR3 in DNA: TGTGCCATAAGGGGGAGAGGGGAGAACACTGAAGCTTTCTTT. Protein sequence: CAIRGRGENTEAFF.

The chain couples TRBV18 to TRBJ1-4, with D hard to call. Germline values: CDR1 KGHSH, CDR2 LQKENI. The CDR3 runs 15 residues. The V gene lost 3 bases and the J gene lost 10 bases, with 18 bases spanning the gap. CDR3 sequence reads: CASSPSRTESGKLFF. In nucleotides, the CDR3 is TGTGCCAGCTCACCGTCGCGGACTGAGAGCGGAAAACTGTTTTTT.

CDR3 loop: CASSHGTSEEETQYF. CDR3 sequence (DNA): TGTGCCAGCAGCCATGGGACTAGCGAAGAAGAGACCCAGTACTTC. This rearrangement joins TRBV3-1 to TRBJ2-5; TRBD2 agrees at 10 bases. Germline V gene lookup returns CDR1 LGHDT and CDR2 YNNKEL (reference sequence). The J segment lost 3 bases and the V segment lost 3 bases, leaving 4 bases of the junction unmatched. CDR3 length: 15 residues.

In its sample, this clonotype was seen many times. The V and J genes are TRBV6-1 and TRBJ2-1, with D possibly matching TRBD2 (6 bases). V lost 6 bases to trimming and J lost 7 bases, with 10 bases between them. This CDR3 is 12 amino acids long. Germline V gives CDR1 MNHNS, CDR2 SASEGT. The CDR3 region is CASRGTFNEQFF. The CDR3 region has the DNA TGTGCCAGCAGGGGGACTTTTAATGAGCAGTTCTTC.

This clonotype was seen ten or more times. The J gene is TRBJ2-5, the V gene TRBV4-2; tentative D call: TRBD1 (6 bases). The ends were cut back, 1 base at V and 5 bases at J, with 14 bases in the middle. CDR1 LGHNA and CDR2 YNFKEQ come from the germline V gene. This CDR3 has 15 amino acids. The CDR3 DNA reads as TGTGCCAGCAGCCAAGTGCAGGGAACAGGGGAGACCCAGTACTTC. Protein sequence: CASSQVQGTGETQYF.

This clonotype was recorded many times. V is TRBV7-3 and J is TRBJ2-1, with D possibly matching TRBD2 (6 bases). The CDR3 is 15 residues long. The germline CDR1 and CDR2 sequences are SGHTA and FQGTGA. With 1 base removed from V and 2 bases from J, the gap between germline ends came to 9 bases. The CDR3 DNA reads TGTGCCAGCAGCTTAATCGGGGGAACCTACAATGAGCAGTTCTTC. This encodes CASSLIGGTYNEQFF. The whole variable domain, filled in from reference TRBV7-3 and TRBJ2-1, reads GAGVSQTPSNKVTEKGKYVELRCDPISGHTALYWYRQSLGQGPEFLIYFQGTGAADDSGLPNDRFFAVRPEGSVSTLKIQRTERGDSAVYLCASSLIGGTYNEQFFGPGTRLTVL.

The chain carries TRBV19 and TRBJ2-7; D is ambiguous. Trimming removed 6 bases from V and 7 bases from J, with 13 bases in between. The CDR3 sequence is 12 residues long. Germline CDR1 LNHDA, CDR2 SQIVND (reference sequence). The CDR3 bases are TGTGCCAGTAGCCCTGGGGTTGCTGAGCAGTACTTC. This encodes CASSPGVAEQYF.

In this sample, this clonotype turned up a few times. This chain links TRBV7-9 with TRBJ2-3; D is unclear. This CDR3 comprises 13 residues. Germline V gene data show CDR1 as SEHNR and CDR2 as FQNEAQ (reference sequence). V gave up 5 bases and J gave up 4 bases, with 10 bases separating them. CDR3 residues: CASSPKGPDTQYF. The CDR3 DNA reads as TGTGCCAGCAGCCCGAAGGGTCCAGATACGCAGTATTTT.

CDR3 loop: CATSDPGTSAYNEQFF. The CDR3 nucleotides read TGTGCCACCAGTGATCCAGGGACTAGTGCGTACAATGAGCAGTTCTTC. This chain links TRBV24-1 with TRBJ2-1, with TRBD2 matching over 8 bases. The CDR3 is 16 residues long. Germline CDR1 is KGHDR and CDR2 is SFDVKD. The trim removed 3 bases at V and 4 bases at J, leaving 7 bases unmatched.

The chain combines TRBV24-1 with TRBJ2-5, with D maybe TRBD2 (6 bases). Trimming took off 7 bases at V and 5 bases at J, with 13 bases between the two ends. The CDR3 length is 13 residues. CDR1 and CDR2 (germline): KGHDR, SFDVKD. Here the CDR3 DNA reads TGTGCCACCAGGAACGGGAGTTGGGAGACCCAGTACTTC. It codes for CATRNGSWETQYF.

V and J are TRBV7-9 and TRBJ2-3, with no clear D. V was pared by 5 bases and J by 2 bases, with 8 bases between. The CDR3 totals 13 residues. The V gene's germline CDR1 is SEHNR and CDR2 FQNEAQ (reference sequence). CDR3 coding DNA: TGTGCCAGCAGCCCCCGGGCCACAGATACGCAGTATTTT. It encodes CASSPRATDTQYF.

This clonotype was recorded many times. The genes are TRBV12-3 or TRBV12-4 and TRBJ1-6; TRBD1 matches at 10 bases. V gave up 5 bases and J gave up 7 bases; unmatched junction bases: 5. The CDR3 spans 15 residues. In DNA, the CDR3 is TGTGCCAGCAGTCCCACGGGACAGGGGAATTCACCCCTCCACTTT. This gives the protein CASSPTGQGNSPLHF.

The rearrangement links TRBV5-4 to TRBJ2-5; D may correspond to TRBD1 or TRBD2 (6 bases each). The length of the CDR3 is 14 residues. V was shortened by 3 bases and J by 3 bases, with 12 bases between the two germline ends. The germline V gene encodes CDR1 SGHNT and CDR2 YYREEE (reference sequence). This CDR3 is CASSWWGAKETQYF. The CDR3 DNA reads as TGTGCCAGCAGCTGGTGGGGGGCCAAAGAGACCCAGTACTTC.

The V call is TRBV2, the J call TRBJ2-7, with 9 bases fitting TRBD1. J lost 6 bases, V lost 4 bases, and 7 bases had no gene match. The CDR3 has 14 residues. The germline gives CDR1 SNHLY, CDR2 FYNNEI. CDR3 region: CASSVEQGAGEQYF. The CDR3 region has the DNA TGTGCCAGCAGTGTCGAACAGGGGGCTGGCGAGCAGTACTTC.

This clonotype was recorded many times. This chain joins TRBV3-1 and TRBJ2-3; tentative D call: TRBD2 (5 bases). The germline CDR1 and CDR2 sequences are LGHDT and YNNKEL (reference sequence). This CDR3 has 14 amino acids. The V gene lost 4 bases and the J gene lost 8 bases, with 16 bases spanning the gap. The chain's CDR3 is CASSPIRTSPTQYF. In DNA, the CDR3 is TGTGCCAGCAGCCCGATCCGTACTAGTCCTACGCAGTATTTT.

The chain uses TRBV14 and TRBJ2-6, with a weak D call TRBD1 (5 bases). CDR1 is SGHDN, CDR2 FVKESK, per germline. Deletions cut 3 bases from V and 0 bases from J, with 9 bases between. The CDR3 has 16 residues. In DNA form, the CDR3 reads TGTGCCAGCAGCCAGGGGCTCCTCTCTGGGGCCAACGTCCTGACTTTC. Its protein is CASSQGLLSGANVLTF. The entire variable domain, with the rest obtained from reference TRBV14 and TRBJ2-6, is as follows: EAGVTQFPSHSVIEKGQTVTLRCDPISGHDNLYWYRRVMGKEIKFLLHFVKESKQDESGMPNNRFLAERTGGTYSTLKVQPAELEDSGVYFCASSQGLLSGANVLTFGAGSRLTVL.

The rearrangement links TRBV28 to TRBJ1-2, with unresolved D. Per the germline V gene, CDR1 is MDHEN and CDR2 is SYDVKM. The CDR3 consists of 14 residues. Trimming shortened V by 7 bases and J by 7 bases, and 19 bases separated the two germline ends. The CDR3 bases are TGTGCCAGCACCGAGCCAACCTCGGGCTGTGGCTACACCTTC. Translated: CASTEPTSGCGYTF.

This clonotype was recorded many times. The CDR3: CSAMPATGPNTEAFF. As DNA, the CDR3 is TGCAGTGCTATGCCCGCCACAGGCCCGAACACTGAAGCTTTCTTT. The J gene is TRBJ1-1, the V gene TRBV20-1, with D tentatively TRBD1 (5 bases). Germline CDR1 DFQATT, CDR2 SNEGSKA (reference sequence). Trimming shortened V by 4 bases and J by 1 base, and 16 bases separated the two germline ends. This CDR3 is built from 15 residues.

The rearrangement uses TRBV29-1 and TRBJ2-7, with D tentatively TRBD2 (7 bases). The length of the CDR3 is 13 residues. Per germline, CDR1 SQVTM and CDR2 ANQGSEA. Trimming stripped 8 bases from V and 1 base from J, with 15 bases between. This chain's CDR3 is CSKLGGDSYEQYF. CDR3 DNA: TGCAGCAAACTAGGGGGGGATTCCTACGAGCAGTACTTC.

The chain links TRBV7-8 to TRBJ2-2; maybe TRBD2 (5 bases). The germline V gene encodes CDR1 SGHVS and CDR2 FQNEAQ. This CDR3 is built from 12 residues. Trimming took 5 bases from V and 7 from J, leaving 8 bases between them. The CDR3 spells CASSLGSGELFF. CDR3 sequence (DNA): TGTGCCAGCAGCCTAGGGAGCGGGGAGCTGTTTTTT. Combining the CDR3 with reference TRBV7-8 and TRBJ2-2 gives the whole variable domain GAGVSQSPRYKVAKRGQDVALRCDPISGHVSLFWYQQALGQGPEFLTYFQNEAQLDKSGLPSDRFFAERPEGSVSTLKIQRTQQEDSAVYLCASSLGSGELFFGEGSRLTVL.

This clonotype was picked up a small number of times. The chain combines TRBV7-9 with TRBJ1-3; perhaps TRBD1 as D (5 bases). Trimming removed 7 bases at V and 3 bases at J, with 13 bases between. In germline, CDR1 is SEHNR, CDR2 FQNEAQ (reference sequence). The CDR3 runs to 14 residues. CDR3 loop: CASTSPQGGNTIYF. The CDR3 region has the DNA TGTGCCAGCACCAGCCCTCAGGGTGGAAACACCATATATTTT.

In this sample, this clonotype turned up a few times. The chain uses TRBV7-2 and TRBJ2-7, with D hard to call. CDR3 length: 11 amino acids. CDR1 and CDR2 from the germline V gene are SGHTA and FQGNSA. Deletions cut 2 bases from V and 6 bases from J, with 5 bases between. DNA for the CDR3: TGTGCCAGCAGCTTACGGTCCGAGCAGTACTTC. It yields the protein CASSLRSEQYF. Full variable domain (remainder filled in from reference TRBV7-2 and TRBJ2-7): GAGVSQSPSNKVTEKGKDVELRCDPISGHTALYWYRQSLGQGLEFLIYFQGNSAPDKSGLPSDRFSAERTGGSVSTLTIQRTQQEDSAVYLCASSLRSEQYFGPGTRLTVT.